Each of the 3 T cell receptor beta chains below was sequenced from the same sample in a study of blood T cell repertoires in COVID-19. Method: immunoSEQ multiplex PCR; TCRdb's copy keeps in-frame clones and lacks some. Of some 200,000 clones in the sample, over 75% were seen once. Sequenced: peripheral blood. These receptors all stem from a woman between 35 and 50 years old with acute or convalescent COVID-19.

The J gene is TRBJ1-4, the V gene TRBV6-6; 9 bases agree with TRBD1. The germline V gene has CDR1 MNHNY and CDR2 SVGAGI (reference sequence). The CDR3 sequence is 13 residues long. V shed 2 bases and J 11 bases; nucleotides not matched to a gene: 3. In DNA form, the CDR3 reads TGTGCCAGCAGTTACGGGGACAGGGACAAACTGTTTTTT. Its translation is CASSYGDRDKLFF.

This chain links TRBV10-3 with TRBJ1-2; D unclear. CDR1 and CDR2 (germline): ENHRY, SYGVKD. V was pared by 4 bases and J by 6 bases, with 18 bases between. The CDR3 has 15 residues. The CDR3 reads CAISGTSEGVNGYTF. The CDR3 DNA follows: TGTGCCATCAGTGGTACCTCGGAGGGAGTCAATGGCTACACCTTC.

This rearrangement joins TRBV11-3 to TRBJ1-2; 10 bases agree with TRBD1. The CDR3 is made up of 18 amino acids. Trimming at V came to 3 bases and at J to 4 bases, leaving 14 bases not matched to a gene. CDR1 is SGHNT and CDR2 is YENEEA in the germline V gene. CDR3 DNA sequence: TGTGCCAGCAGCTTTGTTTCGGGACAGGGGACTCTAGGCTATGGCTACACCTTC. The encoded protein is CASSFVSGQGTLGYGYTF.